The T cell receptor (beta chain) under discussion was sequenced for a study of blood T cell repertoires in COVID-19 (dated by TCRdb to the early 2020s). The study in broad terms: Samples from collaborators originated in the United States, Italy and Spain and spanned both the acute and convalescent phases of COVID-19. The material from the prospective study consisted of cDNA or gDNA derived from T cells, B-cell-depleted T cells, or PBMCs. Where available, HLA class I and class II types were taken from metadata supplied by the sample provider and were not determined by assay-based typing. The sample metadata nearly always contained a de-identified subject ID, COVID-19 status, age in years and sex. The dataset comprised deeply sampled blood TCRbeta repertoires from subjects exposed to, actively infected with, or recovered from COVID-19. The repertoires were released in a freely available public database intended as a resource for research on the immune response to SARS-CoV-2. Samples came from the ongoing ImmuneRACE study (first 160 participants) plus 1,254 subjects from 6 global collaborators. Overall study results and their limits: The amount of clinical and demographic metadata varied by source and participant and was provided uncurated.

One collaborating source in Seattle enrolled patients during active infection and followed them longitudinally through the course of disease. Collaborating institutions collected whole blood in K2EDTA tubes following their own protocols. For TCRbeta analysis, collaborator samples were shipped as frozen whole blood, as isolated PBMCs, or as DNA extracted from either sample type. Via the germline V gene, CDR1 is LGHNA and CDR2 YSLEER. Trimming removed 1 base from V and 4 bases from J, leaving 14 bases between the germline ends. The CDR3 contains 16 residues, cysteine and phenylalanine counted. Only CDR3 DNA is held: 48 bases, read in frame from base 1. TCRbeta CDR3 regions were amplified from genomic DNA using the immunoSEQ Assay, a bias-controlled multiplex PCR. Processing in the source paper ran as follows. The number of nucleated cells in each sample was estimated from the amplification of reference gene primers within the assay. Sequence reads were collapsed and filtered to measure the absolute abundance of every unique TCRbeta CDR3 rearrangement. For each sample, productive Simpson clonality was calculated as the square root of Simpson's diversity index over productive rearrangements. TCRdb's version of the immuneACCESS table is confined to in-frame rearrangements and falls short of the full clone set. An unresolved V gene accounts for under half of the shortfall where checked; the remainder is of unknown origin. The V and J calls and clone size were taken over from that table, and D and trimming were inferred from the DNA. The sample table records approximately 150,000 clones; 75% to 90% of these occur just once. The ten largest make up roughly 13% of the sample.

Points on this clone: The antigen it binds to is not known. No much larger clone exists at a distance of one base, and base qualities are not known.

This sequence uses TRBV4-3 and TRBJ2-1, with TRBD1 tentatively as D gene (5 bases match). Sequencing was carried out using peripheral blood. The receptor's source is a man aged 18 to 30 with COVID-19, enrolled during active disease. The DNA is as follows: TGCGCCAGCAGCCAAGCCACAGGACCAGCTTACAATGAGCAGTTCTTC. Translated, this is CASSQATGPAYNEQFF.